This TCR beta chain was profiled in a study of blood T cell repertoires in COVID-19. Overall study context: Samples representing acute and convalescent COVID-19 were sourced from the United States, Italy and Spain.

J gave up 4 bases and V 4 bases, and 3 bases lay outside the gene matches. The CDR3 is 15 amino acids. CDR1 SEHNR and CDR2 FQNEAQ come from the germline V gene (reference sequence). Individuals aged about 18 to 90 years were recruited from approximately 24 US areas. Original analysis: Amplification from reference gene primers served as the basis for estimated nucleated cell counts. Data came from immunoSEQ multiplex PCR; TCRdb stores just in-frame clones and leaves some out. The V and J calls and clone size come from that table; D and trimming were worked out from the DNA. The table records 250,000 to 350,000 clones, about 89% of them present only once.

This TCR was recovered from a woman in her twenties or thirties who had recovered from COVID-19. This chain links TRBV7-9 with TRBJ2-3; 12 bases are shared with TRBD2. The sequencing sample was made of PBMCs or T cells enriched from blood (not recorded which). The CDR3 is CASSSPSGGADTQYF. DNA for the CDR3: TGTGCCAGCAGCTCCCCTAGCGGGGGGGCAGATACGCAGTATTTT.